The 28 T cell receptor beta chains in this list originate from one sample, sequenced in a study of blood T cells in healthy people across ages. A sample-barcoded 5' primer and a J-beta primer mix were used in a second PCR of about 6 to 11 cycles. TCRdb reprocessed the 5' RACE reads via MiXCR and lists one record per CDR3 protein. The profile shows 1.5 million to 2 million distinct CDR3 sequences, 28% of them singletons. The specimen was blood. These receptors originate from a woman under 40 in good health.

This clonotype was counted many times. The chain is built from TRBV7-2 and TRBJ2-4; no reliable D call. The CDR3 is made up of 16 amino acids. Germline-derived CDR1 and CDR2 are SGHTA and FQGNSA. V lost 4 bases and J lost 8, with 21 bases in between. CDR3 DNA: TGTGCCAGCAGCTCCGGGCAGGCTGCCCGGGCGGACATTCAGTACTTC. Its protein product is CASSSGQAARADIQYF. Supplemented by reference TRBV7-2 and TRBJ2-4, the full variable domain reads GAGVSQSPSNKVTEKGKDVELRCDPISGHTALYWYRQSLGQGLEFLIYFQGNSAPDKSGLPSDRFSAERTGGSVSTLTIQRTQQEDSAVYLCASSSGQAARADIQYFGAGTRLSVL.

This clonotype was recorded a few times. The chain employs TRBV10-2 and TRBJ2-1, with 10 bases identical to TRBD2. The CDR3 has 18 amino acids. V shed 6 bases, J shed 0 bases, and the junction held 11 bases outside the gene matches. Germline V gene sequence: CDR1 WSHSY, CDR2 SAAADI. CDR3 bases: TGCGCCAGCAGAACGACTAGCGGGCGTCTCAGCTCCTACAATGAGCAGTTCTTC. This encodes CASRTTSGRLSSYNEQFF.

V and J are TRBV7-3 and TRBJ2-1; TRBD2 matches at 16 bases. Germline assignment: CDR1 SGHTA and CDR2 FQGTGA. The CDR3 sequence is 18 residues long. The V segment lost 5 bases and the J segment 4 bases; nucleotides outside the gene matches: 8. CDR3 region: CASSPGTSGGARYNEQFF. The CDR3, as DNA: TGTGCCAGCAGCCCCGGGACTAGCGGGGGGGCACGTTACAATGAGCAGTTCTTC.

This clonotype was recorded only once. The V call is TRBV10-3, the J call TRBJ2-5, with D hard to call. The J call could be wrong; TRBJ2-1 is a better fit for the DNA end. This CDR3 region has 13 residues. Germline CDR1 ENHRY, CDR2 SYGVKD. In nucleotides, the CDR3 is TGTGCCATCAGTGAGTCGGCAGAAGAGACCCAGTTCTTC. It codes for CAISESAEETQFF.

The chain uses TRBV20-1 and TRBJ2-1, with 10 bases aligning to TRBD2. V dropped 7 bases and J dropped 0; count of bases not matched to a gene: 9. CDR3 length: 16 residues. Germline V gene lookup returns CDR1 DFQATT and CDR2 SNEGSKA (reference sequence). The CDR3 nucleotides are TGCAGTGTCCAGACTAGCGGGTTTAGCTCCTACAATGAGCAGTTCTTC. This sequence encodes CSVQTSGFSSYNEQFF.

This CDR3 is CASSPGRVGRDTEAFF. The CDR3 nucleotides are TGCGCCAGCAGCCCGGGCAGGGTAGGAAGGGACACTGAAGCTTTCTTT. This chain connects TRBV5-1 to TRBJ1-1, with a weak D call TRBD1 (5 bases). The V gene lost 4 bases and the J gene lost 3 bases, with 19 bases spanning the gap. Per the germline V gene, CDR1 is SGHRS and CDR2 is YFSETQ. The CDR3 covers 16 residues.

The chain's CDR3 is CASSQGFPGNYGYTF. CDR3 coding DNA: TGCGCCAGCAGCCAAGGGTTTCCGGGGAACTATGGCTACACCTTC. V usage is TRBV4-3 and J usage is TRBJ1-2; the D is unclear. The V gene lost 1 base and the J gene lost 2 bases, with 11 bases spanning the gap. CDR3 length: 15 amino acids. Germline assignment: CDR1 LGHNA and CDR2 YSLEER.

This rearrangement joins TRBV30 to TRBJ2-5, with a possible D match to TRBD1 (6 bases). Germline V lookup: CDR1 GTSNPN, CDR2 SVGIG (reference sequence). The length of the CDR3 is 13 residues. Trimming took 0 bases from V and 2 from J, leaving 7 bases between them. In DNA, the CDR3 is TGTGCCTGGAGTGTAGGACAGCAAGAGACCCAGTACTTC. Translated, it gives CAWSVGQQETQYF.

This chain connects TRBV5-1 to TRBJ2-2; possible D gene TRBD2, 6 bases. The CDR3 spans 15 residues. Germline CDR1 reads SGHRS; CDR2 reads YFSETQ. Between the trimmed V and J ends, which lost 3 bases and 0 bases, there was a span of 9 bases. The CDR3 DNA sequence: TGCGCCAGCAGCTGGGGGACTCCGAACACCGGGGAGCTGTTTTTT. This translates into CASSWGTPNTGELFF.

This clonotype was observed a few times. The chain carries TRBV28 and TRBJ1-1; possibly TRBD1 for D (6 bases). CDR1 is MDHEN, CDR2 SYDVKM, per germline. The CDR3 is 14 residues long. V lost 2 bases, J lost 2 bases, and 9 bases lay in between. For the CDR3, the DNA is TGTGCCAGCAGTTTAGTGGACAGTAACACTGAAGCTTTCTTT. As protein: CASSLVDSNTEAFF. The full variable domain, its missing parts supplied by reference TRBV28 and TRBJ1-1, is DVKVTQSSRYLVKRTGEKVFLECVQDMDHENMFWYRQDPGLGLRLIYFSYDVKMKEKGDIPEGYSVSREKKERFSLILESASTNQTSMYLCASSLVDSNTEAFFGQGTRLTVV.

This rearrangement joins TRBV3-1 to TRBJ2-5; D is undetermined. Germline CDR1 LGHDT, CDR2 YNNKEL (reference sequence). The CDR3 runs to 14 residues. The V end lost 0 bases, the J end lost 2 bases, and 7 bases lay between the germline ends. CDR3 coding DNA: TGTGCCAGCAGCCAAGATCGCTTTCAAGAGACCCAGTACTTC. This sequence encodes CASSQDRFQETQYF.

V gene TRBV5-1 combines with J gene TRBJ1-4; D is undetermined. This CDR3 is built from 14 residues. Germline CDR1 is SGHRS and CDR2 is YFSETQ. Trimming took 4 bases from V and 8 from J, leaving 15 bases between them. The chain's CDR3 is CASSPNGRGEKLFF. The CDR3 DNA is TGCGCCAGCAGCCCTAATGGACGAGGAGAAAAACTGTTTTTT.

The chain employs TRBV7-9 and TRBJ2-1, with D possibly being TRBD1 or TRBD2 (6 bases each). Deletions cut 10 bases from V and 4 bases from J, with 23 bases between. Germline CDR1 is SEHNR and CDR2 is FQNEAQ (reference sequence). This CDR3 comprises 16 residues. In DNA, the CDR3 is TGTGCCAACAACCCCGTGGGGGGCGGGGTGTACAATGAGCAGTTCTTC. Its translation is CANNPVGGGVYNEQFF.

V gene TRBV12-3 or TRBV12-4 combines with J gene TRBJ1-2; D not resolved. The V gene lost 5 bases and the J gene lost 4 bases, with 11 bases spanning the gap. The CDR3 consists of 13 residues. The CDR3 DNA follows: TGTGCCAGCAGTGAAACTCTAGGCTATGGCTACACCTTC. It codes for CASSETLGYGYTF.

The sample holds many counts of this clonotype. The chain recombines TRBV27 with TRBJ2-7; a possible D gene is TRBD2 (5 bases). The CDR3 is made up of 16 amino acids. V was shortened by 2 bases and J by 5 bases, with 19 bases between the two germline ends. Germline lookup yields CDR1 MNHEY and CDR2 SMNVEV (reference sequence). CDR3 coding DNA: TGTGCCAGCAGTTTAACGTATGGGAGTTTGATCGACGAGCAGTACTTC. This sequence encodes CASSLTYGSLIDEQYF.

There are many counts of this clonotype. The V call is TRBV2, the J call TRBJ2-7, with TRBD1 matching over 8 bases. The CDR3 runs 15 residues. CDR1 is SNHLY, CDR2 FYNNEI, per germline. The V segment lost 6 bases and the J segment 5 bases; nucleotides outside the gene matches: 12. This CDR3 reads CASRATPGQVNEQYF. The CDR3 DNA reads TGTGCCAGCAGGGCAACTCCGGGACAGGTCAACGAGCAGTACTTC. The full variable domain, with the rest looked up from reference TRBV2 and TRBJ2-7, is EPEVTQTPSHQVTQMGQEVILRCVPISNHLYFYWYRQILGQKVEFLVSFYNNEISEKSEIFDDQFSVERPDGSNFTLKIRSTKLEDSAMYFCASRATPGQVNEQYFGPGTRLTVT.

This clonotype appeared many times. The CDR3 sequence is CSVGLGYEQFF. In DNA, the CDR3 is TGCAGCGTAGGACTAGGCTATGAGCAGTTCTTC. The chain uses TRBV29-1 and TRBJ2-1; 7 positions match TRBD2. V shed 6 bases, J shed 8 bases, and the junction held 4 bases outside the gene matches. Germline CDR1 and CDR2: SQVTM and ANQGSEA. The CDR3 is 11 residues long.

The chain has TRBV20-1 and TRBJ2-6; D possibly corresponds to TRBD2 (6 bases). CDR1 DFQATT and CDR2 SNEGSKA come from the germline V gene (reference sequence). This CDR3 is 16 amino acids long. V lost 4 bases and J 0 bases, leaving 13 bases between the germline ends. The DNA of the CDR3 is TGCAGTGCTACTAGCGACCTCCGCTCTGGGGCCAACGTCCTGACTTTC. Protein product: CSATSDLRSGANVLTF.

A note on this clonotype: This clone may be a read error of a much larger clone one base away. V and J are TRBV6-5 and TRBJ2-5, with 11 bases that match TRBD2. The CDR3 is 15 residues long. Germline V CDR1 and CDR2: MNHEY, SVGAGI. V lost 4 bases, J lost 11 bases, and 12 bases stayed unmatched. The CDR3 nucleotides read TGTGCCAGCAGTTCACTAGCGGGAGCACATACTGAGCAGTACTTC. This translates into CASSSLAGAHTEQYF.

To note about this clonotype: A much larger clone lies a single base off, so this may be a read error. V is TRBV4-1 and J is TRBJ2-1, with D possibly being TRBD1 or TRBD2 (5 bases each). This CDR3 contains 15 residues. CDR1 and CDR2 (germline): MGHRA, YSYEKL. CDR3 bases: TGCGCCATCAGCCAAGACGGGGCCGCCTACAATGAGCAGTTCTTC. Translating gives CAISQDGAAYNEQFF.

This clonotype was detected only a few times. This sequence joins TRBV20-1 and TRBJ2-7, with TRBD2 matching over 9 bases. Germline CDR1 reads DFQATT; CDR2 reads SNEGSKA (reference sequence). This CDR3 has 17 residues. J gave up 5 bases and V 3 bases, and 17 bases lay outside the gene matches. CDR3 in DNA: TGCAGTGCTAGCCACACCGACGGCGGGAGGGCCGTGAACGAGCAGTACTTC. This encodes CSASHTDGGRAVNEQYF.

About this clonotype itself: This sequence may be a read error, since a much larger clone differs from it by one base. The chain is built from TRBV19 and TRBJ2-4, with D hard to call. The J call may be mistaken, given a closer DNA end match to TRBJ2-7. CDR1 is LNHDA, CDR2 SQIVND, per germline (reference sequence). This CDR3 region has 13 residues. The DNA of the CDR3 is TGTGCCAGGAGTATAGCCTCCTCCTACGAGCAGTACTTC. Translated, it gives CARSIASSYEQYF.

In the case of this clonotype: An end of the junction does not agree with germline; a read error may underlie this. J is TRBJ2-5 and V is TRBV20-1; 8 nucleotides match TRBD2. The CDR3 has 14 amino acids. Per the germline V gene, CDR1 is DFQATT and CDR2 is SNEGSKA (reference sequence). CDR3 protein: CSAPISGTKEAQYF. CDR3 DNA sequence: TGCAGTGCTCCGATTAGCGGGACCAAAGAGGCCCAGTACTTC.

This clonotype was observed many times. Written as DNA, the CDR3 is TGTGCCACAATTAGGGTCCCCTCTTGGGGGTCCACAGGCGAGCAGTACTTC. Its protein product is CATIRVPSWGSTGEQYF. The chain combines TRBV24-1 with TRBJ2-7; D assignment may be TRBD1 or TRBD2 (5 bases each). Trimming cost V 10 bases and J 6 bases, with 30 bases left between them. Germline V gene data show CDR1 as KGHDR and CDR2 as SFDVKD. This CDR3 is 17 amino acids long.

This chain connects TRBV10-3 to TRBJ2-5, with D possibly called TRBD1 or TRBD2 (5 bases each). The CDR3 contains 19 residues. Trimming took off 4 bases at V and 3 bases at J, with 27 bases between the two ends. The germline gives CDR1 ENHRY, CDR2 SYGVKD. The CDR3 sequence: CAISARDRAIGPFKETQYF. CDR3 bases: TGTGCCATCAGTGCCAGGGACCGGGCTATCGGGCCCTTTAAAGAGACCCAGTACTTC.

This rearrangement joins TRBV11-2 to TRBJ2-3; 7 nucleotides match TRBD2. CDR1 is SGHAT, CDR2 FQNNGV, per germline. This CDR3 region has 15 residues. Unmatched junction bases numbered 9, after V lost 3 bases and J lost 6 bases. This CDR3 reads CASSLSGGGGDTQYF. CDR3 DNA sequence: TGTGCCAGCAGCTTGAGTGGCGGGGGAGGTGATACGCAGTATTTT. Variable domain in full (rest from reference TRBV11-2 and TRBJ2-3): EAGVAQSPRYKIIEKRQSVAFWCNPISGHATLYWYQQILGQGPKLLIQFQNNGVVDDSQLPKDRFSAERLKGVDSTLKIQPAKLEDSAVYLCASSLSGGGGDTQYFGPGTRLTVL.

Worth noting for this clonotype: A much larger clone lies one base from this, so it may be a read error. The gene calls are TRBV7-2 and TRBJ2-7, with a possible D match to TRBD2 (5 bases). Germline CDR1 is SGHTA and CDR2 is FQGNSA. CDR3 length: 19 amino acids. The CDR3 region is CACSARRLSAEMTSYEQYF. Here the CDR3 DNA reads TGTGCCTGCAGCGCGCGGCGGCTTAGCGCCGAGATGACATCCTACGAGCAGTACTTC.

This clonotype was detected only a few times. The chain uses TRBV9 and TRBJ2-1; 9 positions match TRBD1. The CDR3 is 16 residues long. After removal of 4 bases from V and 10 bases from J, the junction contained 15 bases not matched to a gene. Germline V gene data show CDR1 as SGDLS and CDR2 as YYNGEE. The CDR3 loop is CASSFLGQGGEREQFF. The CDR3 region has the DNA TGTGCCAGCAGCTTCCTGGGACAGGGCGGAGAAAGGGAGCAGTTCTTC.